The 8 T cell receptor beta chains presented below share a single source sample, sequenced in a study of T cells after yellow fever vaccination (dated by TCRdb to about 2019). The sample's treatment or condition label, in plain terms: live attenuated yellow fever vaccine strain. The library was produced with 5' RACE. Instrument used: Illumina NovaSeq 6000. Through fastp at Q25 and MiXCR, TCRdb rebuilt clones from the public reads, retaining in-frame beta chains. Records with the same CDR3 protein are collapsed into one entry carrying the most frequent genes and DNA. The sample data list 340,000 or so distinct CDR3 sequences, and approximately 13% of these were observed just once. The ten largest clones capture 3% to 4% of the sample. The material was CD4+ T cells sorted from PBMCs, obtained 15 days after the yellow fever booster vaccination. The receptors derive from a man between 18 and 35 years old who received the YFV17D yellow fever vaccine.

V usage is TRBV5-4 and J usage is TRBJ1-2; possibly TRBD1 for D (6 bases). Germline CDR1 is SGHNT and CDR2 is YYREEE (reference sequence). The CDR3 extends over 15 amino acids. V lost 0 bases and J 5 bases, leaving 14 bases between the germline ends. CDR3 sequence: CASSLGGRDQYGYTF. The CDR3 DNA reads as TGTGCCAGCAGCTTGGGGGGGCGCGATCAGTATGGCTACACCTTC.

In its sample, this clonotype was seen a few times. The gene calls are TRBV27 and TRBJ2-2; 7 nucleotides align to TRBD2. The CDR3 has 14 amino acids. CDR1 is MNHEY and CDR2 is SMNVEV in the germline V gene (reference sequence). V dropped 7 bases and J dropped 5; count of bases not matched to a gene: 7. CDR3 region: CASNQAGLTGELFF. Here the CDR3 DNA reads TGTGCCAGCAACCAAGCGGGGCTTACCGGGGAGCTGTTTTTT.

CDR3 coding DNA: TGCGCCAGCAGCTTGAGTTCGGCAATTGCAGATACGCAGTATTTT. Protein: CASSLSSAIADTQYF. This rearrangement joins TRBV5-1 to TRBJ2-3; no definite D call. CDR3 length: 15 amino acids. Per germline, CDR1 SGHRS and CDR2 YFSETQ. Deletions cut 1 base from V and 4 bases from J, with 13 bases between.

This clonotype was detected many times. The V call is TRBV20-1, the J call TRBJ2-5, with 7 bases aligning to TRBD2. From germline, CDR1 is DFQATT and CDR2 SNEGSKA (reference sequence). V trimming: 5 bases; J trimming: 5 bases; junction bases outside the gene matches: 8. This CDR3 contains 13 residues. The CDR3 DNA sequence: TGCAGTGCTTCACAACTAGCGCGGGAGACCCAGTACTTC. Its protein is CSASQLARETQYF.

The chain couples TRBV20-1 to TRBJ1-2; D remains ambiguous. V was pared by 3 bases and J by 4 bases, with 6 bases between. The CDR3 sequence is 11 residues long. In germline, CDR1 is DFQATT, CDR2 SNEGSKA (reference sequence). The CDR3 sequence is CSASPPYGYTF. CDR3 bases: TGCAGTGCTAGTCCGCCCTATGGCTACACCTTC.

The chain has TRBV2 and TRBJ2-1, with D possibly being TRBD2 (7 bases). The CDR3 sequence is 18 residues long. Looked up from germline, CDR1 is SNHLY and CDR2 is FYNNEI. V dropped 3 bases and J dropped 12 bases, with 30 bases sitting between them. The chain's CDR3 is CASSDILGRGGVLSGQFF. The CDR3 bases are TGTGCCAGCAGTGATATTTTGGGTCGAGGGGGGGTACTCTCTGGGCAGTTCTTC.

Only a few counts were recorded for this clonotype. V gene TRBV4-3 combines with J gene TRBJ1-5; no firm D call. CDR1 is LGHNA, CDR2 YSLEER, per germline. The CDR3 totals 15 residues. V gave up 8 bases and J gave up 4 bases, with 18 bases separating them. DNA for the CDR3: TGCGCCAGCTCCATTGACGCCGCAAAAAATCAGCCCCAGCATTTT. It encodes CASSIDAAKNQPQHF.

The gene calls are TRBV7-2 and TRBJ2-2; D not certain. Trimming removed 6 bases at V and 3 bases at J, with 14 bases between. Germline V gene sequence: CDR1 SGHTA, CDR2 FQGNSA. The CDR3 is 15 amino acids. In nucleotides, the CDR3 is TGTGCCAGCAGTTACCTGGGGTGGGACACCGGGGAGCTGTTTTTT. Translated, it gives CASSYLGWDTGELFF.